This T cell receptor beta chain was sequenced during a study of cytomegalovirus exposure and HLA in healthy donors. About the study: The same platform used for the approximately 670 first-cohort repertoires was also used for the 90 to 150 validation repertoires, as a later analysis reported. Broader study findings: Investigators reported over 150 TCR beta chains as tied to cytomegalovirus. In a later analysis, first-cohort TCR clusters were found to tend to co-occur in the approximately 120 validation repertoires.

This CDR3 spans 14 amino acids. V lost 5 bases, J lost 4 bases, and 6 bases stayed unmatched. Germline assignment: CDR1 MDHEN and CDR2 SYDVKM. The data were produced by immunoSEQ multiplex PCR, yet TCRdb's version contains in-frame clones alone and is incomplete. The sample has 95,000 to 150,000 clones, under 90% seen once; the top ten hold 1.5% to 2%. Of note for this clone: Its antigen is unknown.

Donors came from a validation cohort of 95 to 150 subjects, distinct from the first 666-subject cohort. Sequencing was carried out using PBMCs. This sequence was found in a woman between 18 and 29 years old in good health and CMV-seronegative. The chain combines TRBV28 with TRBJ1-1; TRBD1 matches 8 bases. The CDR3: CASSLQGAATEAFF. The CDR3, as DNA: TGTGCCAGCAGTCTTCAGGGGGCAGCCACTGAAGCTTTCTTT.